The 13 T cell receptor beta chains below come from one sample, sequenced in a study of CD8 T cells in Susac syndrome. An input of about 0.5 to 1 ug of RNA was subjected to reverse transcription using random hexamers. TCRdb re-called the immunoSEQ multiplex PCR reads through MiXCR, storing one row per CDR3 protein. The table records 65,000 to 95,000 distinct CDR3 sequences, 94% of them present only once. Sequencing input: CD8+ T cells from PBMCs. All receptors derive from a human donor with Susac syndrome.

V and J are TRBV7-9 and TRBJ2-7; 8 bases agree with TRBD2. V lost 5 bases, J lost 6 bases, and 6 bases stayed unmatched. This CDR3 is built from 13 residues. Germline CDR1 SEHNR, CDR2 FQNEAQ (reference sequence). CDR3 region: CASSPGGVGEQYF. As DNA, the CDR3 is TGTGCCAGCAGCCCGGGAGGGGTTGGCGAGCAGTACTTC.

The J gene is TRBJ2-1, the V gene TRBV28; TRBD2 aligns across 7 bases. The CDR3 is 12 amino acids. Germline CDR1 is MDHEN and CDR2 is SYDVKM. The V and J ends lost 6 bases and 7 bases, in that order; junction bases with no gene match: 3. The CDR3 DNA reads as TGTGCCAGCAGGGGGAGGGGAAATGAGCAGTTCTTC. This encodes CASRGRGNEQFF.

The CDR3 protein is CAAWSGSGGNEQFF. CDR3 nucleotide sequence: TGTGCCGCCTGGAGCGGGAGTGGGGGCAATGAGCAGTTCTTC. The chain combines TRBV27 with TRBJ2-1, with TRBD2 identical over 8 bases. This CDR3 is 14 amino acids long. Per the germline V gene, CDR1 is MNHEY and CDR2 is SMNVEV (reference sequence). V lost 11 bases to trimming and J lost 6 bases; unmatched junction nucleotides: 12.

The V gene is TRBV14, the J gene TRBJ2-1; D gene uncertain. The CDR3 has 19 residues. V lost 0 bases, J lost 0 bases, and 18 bases lay in between. CDR1 and CDR2 from the germline V gene are SGHDN and FVKESK. The CDR3 here is CASSQESITHRSSYNEQFF. Here the CDR3 DNA reads TGTGCCAGCAGCCAAGAAAGTATCACGCACAGAAGCTCCTACAATGAGCAGTTCTTC.

The V gene is TRBV12-5, the J gene TRBJ2-5; TRBD1 agrees at 8 bases. Germline V CDR1 and CDR2: LGHNT, FRNRAP. V lost 6 bases, J lost 5 bases, and 14 bases stayed unmatched. The CDR3 is made up of 16 amino acids. Written as DNA, the CDR3 is TGTGCTAGTGGCTCTACAGACAGGGGCTACCTCGAGACCCAGTACTTC. This gives the protein CASGSTDRGYLETQYF.

V is TRBV4-3 and J is TRBJ2-7, with 8 positions matching TRBD2. Germline loops: CDR1 LGHNA, CDR2 YSLEER. This CDR3 has 15 residues. Unmatched junction bases numbered 5, after V lost 0 bases and J lost 4 bases. The CDR3 coding sequence is TGCGCCAGCAGCCAAGATACAGCGGGAGTTTACGAGCAGTACTTC. This translates into CASSQDTAGVYEQYF.

The chain is built from TRBV24-1 and TRBJ2-1; TRBD1 agrees at 8 bases. Germline lookup yields CDR1 KGHDR and CDR2 SFDVKD. The CDR3 extends over 15 amino acids. V shed 4 bases, J shed 4 bases, and the junction held 5 bases outside the gene matches. Here the CDR3 DNA reads TGTGCCACCAGTGAGGCCCGGACAGGGTACAATGAGCAGTTCTTC. The encoded protein is CATSEARTGYNEQFF.

The V and J genes are TRBV2 and TRBJ2-1, with 11 nucleotides matching TRBD2. The CDR3 extends over 15 amino acids. V lost 1 base, J lost 8 bases, and 4 bases stayed unmatched. Germline V lookup: CDR1 SNHLY, CDR2 FYNNEI. The CDR3 sequence is CASSEVPSGGYEQFF. In DNA form, the CDR3 reads TGTGCCAGCAGTGAAGTCCCTAGCGGGGGGTATGAGCAGTTCTTC.

The chain employs TRBV28 and TRBJ1-1; D perhaps matches TRBD1 (5 bases). The V end was cut by 3 bases, the J end by 4 bases, with 12 bases between. Germline values: CDR1 MDHEN, CDR2 SYDVKM. The CDR3 has 14 amino acids. The CDR3 sequence: CASSFRGLGTEAFF. CDR3 DNA: TGTGCCAGCAGTTTTAGGGGACTGGGCACTGAAGCTTTCTTT.

The chain is built from TRBV4-2 and TRBJ2-4, with no clear D. Trimming took off 0 bases at V and 2 bases at J, with 5 bases between the two ends. The CDR3 length is 14 residues. Germline CDR1 is LGHNA and CDR2 is YNFKEQ. CDR3 DNA sequence: TGTGCCAGCAGCCAAGACTACTCCAAAAACATTCAGTACTTC. This codes for CASSQDYSKNIQYF.

This clonotype was found once. The CDR3 DNA is TGTGCCAGTAAATCTGGGGATAATTCACCCCTCCACTTT. It encodes CASKSGDNSPLHF. The chain carries TRBV19 and TRBJ1-6; unclear D gene. The germline V gene encodes CDR1 LNHDA and CDR2 SQIVND (reference sequence). This CDR3 has 13 residues. With 7 bases removed from V and 5 bases from J, the gap between germline ends came to 9 bases.

V and J are TRBV6-5 and TRBJ2-4; 7 positions agree with TRBD2. Germline CDR1 reads MNHEY; CDR2 reads SVGAGI. V lost 5 bases to trimming and J lost 7 bases; unmatched junction nucleotides: 11. The CDR3 is 15 amino acids. CDR3 coding DNA: TGTGCCAGCAGTCCCAGCGGGGAGGGCGTCAACATTCAGTACTTC. Its protein product is CASSPSGEGVNIQYF.

The chain recombines TRBV4-3 with TRBJ2-7, with 8 bases lining up with TRBD2. CDR1 is LGHNA and CDR2 is YSLEER in the germline V gene. Trimming cost V 5 bases and J 6 bases; bases outside gene matches: 6. The CDR3 extends over 13 amino acids. The CDR3 nucleotides are TGCGCCAGCAGCGGAGCGGGAGAAAGCGAGCAGTACTTC. Protein product: CASSGAGESEQYF.